A selection of T cell receptor beta chains follows, all from one sample in a study of Ad26.COV2.S vaccination and SARS-CoV-2 variants. Profiling relied on immunoSEQ multiplex PCR, and the TCRdb table lists in-frame clones only, not all of them. In the table there are fewer than 100,000 clones, roughly 84% of which are singletons. The sample consisted of peripheral blood, taken after recovery from COVID-19. These receptors were taken from a human donor who had recovered from COVID-19. CDR3s include the opening cysteine and the closing phenylalanine or tryptophan.

cdr3_aa j_call v_call
CASSFGMGAGNSPLHF TRBJ1-6 TRBV5-5
CASSLRRSSGNTIYF TRBJ1-3 TRBV6-4
CASSGSSYNSPLHF TRBJ1-6 TRBV21-1
CASSLHGTSGSFTGELFF TRBJ2-2 TRBV5-6
CASSYRHLAATYEQYF TRBJ2-7 TRBV6-6
CSVEVSWDPLPYGYTF TRBJ1-2 TRBV29-1
CASSGPGQGTDTQYF TRBJ2-3 TRBV9
CASSTTTGYQETQYF TRBJ2-5 TRBV4-3
CASSEGQAFSYEQYF TRBJ2-7 TRBV6-1
CASSRGRTGGGEQYF TRBJ2-7 TRBV10-2
CASSSGLAGVAGFDVTQYF TRBJ2-5 TRBV28
CASIDPDRGQGETQYF TRBJ2-5 TRBV7-9
CASGPGYEQYF TRBJ2-7 TRBV12-5